The entry below describes one TCR beta chain. The antigen is not known. The source of the sample is a study of cytomegalovirus exposure and HLA in healthy donors. Both 60 Vbeta primers and 13 Jbeta primers went into the PCR. Some clones are missing from TCRdb's copy, which holds only in-frame ones; the method was immunoSEQ multiplex PCR. The sample lists tens of thousands of clones, around three quarters occurring once. The study, taken as a whole, reports: The productive fraction for most TCR beta V segments was about 87% or about 30% in an earlier analysis.

CDR1 and CDR2 (germline): MGHRA, YSYEKL. This CDR3 has 17 amino acids. This chain connects TRBV4-1 to TRBJ2-5; 9 nucleotides agree with TRBD2. Near its end, the DNA agrees better with TRBJ2-7, so the J call may be wrong. The sequence came from a female donor in good health and CMV-seronegative. Sequenced: PBMCs. The CDR3 region has the DNA TGCGCCAGCAGCCAAACGAGTAGCGGGGGCCTCTCCTACGAGCAGTACTTC. It specifies CASSQTSSGGLSYEQYF.